This entry lists 14 T cell receptor beta chains sequenced from one sample in a study of cytomegalovirus exposure and HLA in healthy donors. PCR used 60 Vbeta primers and 13 Jbeta primers. Clones were sequenced by immunoSEQ multiplex PCR, and TCRdb holds only the in-frame ones, with some missing. The table lists 100,000 to 150,000 clones, under 85% of them singletons. The material sequenced was PBMCs. These receptor sequences come from a woman aged 40 to 50 in good health and CMV-seropositive.

The chain uses TRBV4-1 and TRBJ2-3; the D gene is possibly TRBD2 (5 bases). The CDR3 length is 12 residues. Germline-derived CDR1 and CDR2 are MGHRA and YSYEKL. V lost 6 bases, J lost 7 bases, and 11 bases lay in between. The chain's CDR3 is CASSLSGYTQYF. Written as DNA, the CDR3 is TGCGCCAGCAGTCTTTCGGGGTATACGCAGTATTTT.

This chain joins TRBV27 and TRBJ2-2; 9 bases agree with TRBD1. Trimming removed 8 bases from V and 5 bases from J; junction bases left unmatched: 18. The germline gives CDR1 MNHEY, CDR2 SMNVEV (reference sequence). CDR3 length: 18 amino acids. CDR3 residues: CASRRQQGAPGWTGELFF. The CDR3 DNA sequence: TGTGCCAGCCGGAGGCAACAGGGGGCGCCAGGTTGGACCGGGGAGCTGTTTTTT.

This clone has ten or more counts. The chain links TRBV6-1 to TRBJ1-2; D gene unclear. Trimming stripped 0 bases from V and 8 bases from J, with 10 bases between. Germline CDR1 and CDR2: MNHNS and SASEGT. The CDR3 extends over 13 amino acids. The CDR3 nucleotides are TGTGCCAGCAGTGAAGCCGGGGTTAGGGGCTACACCTTC. This encodes CASSEAGVRGYTF.

Of note for this clone: The sample has other DNA sequences that encode this CDR3 too. The V gene is TRBV11-2, the J gene TRBJ2-5; D perhaps matches TRBD2 (5 bases). Germline CDR1 reads SGHAT; CDR2 reads FQNNGV. This CDR3 spans 14 amino acids. The V and J ends lost 5 bases and 5 bases respectively, with 15 bases between them. In DNA, the CDR3 is TGTGCCAGCAGCCTAGGGAGTAGTTTGGAGACCCAGTACTTC. Translation gives CASSLGSSLETQYF.

The chain recombines TRBV4-1 with TRBJ1-4; D is possibly TRBD1 (5 bases). This CDR3 spans 16 amino acids. Trimming took off 2 bases at V and 6 bases at J, with 16 bases between the two ends. Germline V gives CDR1 MGHRA, CDR2 YSYEKL. The CDR3 here is CASSQHGGFSDEKLFF. CDR3 coding DNA: TGCGCCAGCAGCCAACACGGGGGGTTTTCGGATGAAAAACTGTTTTTT.

This clone was observed a few times. This chain connects TRBV6-1 to TRBJ1-2; 9 bases fit TRBD1. From germline, CDR1 is MNHNS and CDR2 SASEGT. V lost 6 bases and J lost 0; bases outside the gene matches: 2. The CDR3 sequence is 14 residues long. The CDR3: CASRHRGPNYGYTF. The CDR3 coding sequence is TGTGCCAGCAGACACAGGGGGCCTAACTATGGCTACACCTTC.

In this sample, this clone turned up a few times. The J gene is TRBJ2-1, the V gene TRBV5-4; 7 bases align to TRBD2. The CDR3 loop spans 15 amino acids. CDR1 and CDR2 (germline): SGHNT, YYREEE (reference sequence). V shed 7 bases and J 4 bases; nucleotides not matched to a gene: 11. In nucleotides, the CDR3 is TGTGCCAGCCGTACAGAGCGGGGAGAATACAATGAGCAGTTCTTC. Translated: CASRTERGEYNEQFF.

The chain employs TRBV4-1 and TRBJ1-3; D call uncertain. Germline assignment: CDR1 MGHRA and CDR2 YSYEKL. The CDR3 has 17 residues. The V gene lost 0 bases and the J gene lost 3 bases, with 15 bases spanning the gap. The CDR3 region has the DNA TGCGCCAGCAGCCAAGAAAGCGGACTCGGGATTGGAAACACCATATATTTT. This codes for CASSQESGLGIGNTIYF.

The chain recombines TRBV4-1 with TRBJ2-5; 8 bases fit TRBD1. J gave up 11 bases and V 5 bases, and 10 bases lay outside the gene matches. Germline CDR1 MGHRA, CDR2 YSYEKL. This CDR3 spans 13 amino acids. CDR3 amino acids: CASSSQDRDEQYF. Written as DNA, the CDR3 is TGCGCCAGCAGCAGCCAGGACAGGGATGAGCAGTACTTC.

This clone was counted a single time. The V and J genes are TRBV13 and TRBJ2-7; 7 nucleotides line up with TRBD2. Germline loops: CDR1 PRHDT, CDR2 FYEKMQ (reference sequence). V lost 5 bases to trimming and J lost 3 bases; unmatched junction nucleotides: 7. The length of the CDR3 is 14 residues. The CDR3, as DNA: TGTGCCAGCAGCGTTACAGGACTAGGCTACGAGCAGTACTTC. This codes for CASSVTGLGYEQYF.

This clone was observed a few times. The chain employs TRBV13 and TRBJ2-1, with 9 nucleotides matching TRBD1. This CDR3 region has 17 residues. The germline CDR1 and CDR2 sequences are PRHDT and FYEKMQ (reference sequence). Trimming removed 5 bases from V and 5 bases from J; junction bases left unmatched: 13. In DNA form, the CDR3 reads TGTGCCAGCAGCCTGTACGTGGGACAGGGTTACGACAATGAGCAGTTCTTC. Translating it yields CASSLYVGQGYDNEQFF. Full variable domain (remainder filled in from reference TRBV13 and TRBJ2-1): AAGVIQSPRHLIKEKRETATLKCYPIPRHDTVYWYQQGPGQDPQFLISFYEKMQSDKGSIPDRFSAQQFSDYHSELNMSSLELGDSALYFCASSLYVGQGYDNEQFFGPGTRLTVL.

V is TRBV5-3 and J is TRBJ2-7, with 9 bases that match TRBD1. TRBV5-3 has ORF status, its function being uncertain. V trimming: 3 bases; J trimming: 5 bases; junction bases outside the gene matches: 15. The CDR3 is made up of 17 amino acids. The CDR3 nucleotides are TGTGCCAGAAGCTCGAAACTCTCTACAGGGGGCTTCAACGAGCAGTACTTC. Protein sequence: CARSSKLSTGGFNEQYF.

In this sample, this clone turned up a few times. Additional DNA sequences in this sample encode the identical CDR3. The chain uses TRBV11-2 and TRBJ2-1; 9 bases are shared with TRBD2. Germline lookup yields CDR1 SGHAT and CDR2 FQNNGV. Trimming removed 6 bases from V and 4 bases from J; junction bases left unmatched: 16. This CDR3 has 18 amino acids. CDR3 in DNA: TGTGCCAGCAGAGTCGGGACTAGCAGCCGTGGAAGATACAATGAGCAGTTCTTC. It is translated as CASRVGTSSRGRYNEQFF.

The chain employs TRBV7-2 and TRBJ1-1; the match to TRBD1 covers 7 bases. The CDR3 covers 14 residues. Germline V lookup: CDR1 SGHTA, CDR2 FQGNSA. Trimming cost V 5 bases and J 5 bases; bases outside gene matches: 8. The CDR3 DNA follows: TGTGCCAGCAGCGCTCAGACAGGGTATACTGAAGCTTTCTTT. Translating it yields CASSAQTGYTEAFF.